This T cell receptor beta chain came from a study of blood T cell repertoires in COVID-19. Study in general: Nucleic acid was either cDNA or gDNA, and it came from T cells, B-cell-depleted T cells, or PBMCs.

CDR3 length: 14 amino acids. Germline V gives CDR1 MNHNY, CDR2 SVGAGI (reference sequence). V lost 9 bases to trimming and J lost 1 base; unmatched junction nucleotides: 9. Per the study methods: Nucleated cell number was recorded as an estimate derived from reference gene primer amplification. Assay: immunoSEQ multiplex PCR; the TCRdb copy retains only in-frame clones and omits some. V, J and clone size derive from that table, while D and trimming were established from the DNA sequence. The sample lists roughly 97,000 clones, 90% occurring once. The chain is built from TRBV6-6 and TRBJ2-7; 7 nucleotides line up with TRBD1. The TCR comes from a man in his sixties with acute or convalescent COVID-19. Material: peripheral blood. Here the CDR3 reads CASKDRVLSYEQYF. The DNA of the CDR3 is TGTGCCAGTAAAGACAGGGTCCTTTCCTACGAGCAGTACTTC.